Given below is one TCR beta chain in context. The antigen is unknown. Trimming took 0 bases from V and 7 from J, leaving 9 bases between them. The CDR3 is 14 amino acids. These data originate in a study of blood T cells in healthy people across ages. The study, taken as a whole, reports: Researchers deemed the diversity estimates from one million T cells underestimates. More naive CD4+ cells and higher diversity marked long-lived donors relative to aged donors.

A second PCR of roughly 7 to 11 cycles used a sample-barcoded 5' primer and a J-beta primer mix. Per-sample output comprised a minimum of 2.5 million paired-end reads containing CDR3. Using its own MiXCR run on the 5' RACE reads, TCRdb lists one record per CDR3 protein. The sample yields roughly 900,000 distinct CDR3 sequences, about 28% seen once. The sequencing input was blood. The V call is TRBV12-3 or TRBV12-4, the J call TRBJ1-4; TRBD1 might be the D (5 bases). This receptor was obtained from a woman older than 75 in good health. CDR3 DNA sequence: TGTGCCAGCAGTTTAGCGCGGGACGGTGAAAAACTGTTTTTT. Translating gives CASSLARDGEKLFF.